What follows are 16 T cell receptor beta chains derived from one specimen sequenced in a study of blood T cell repertoires in COVID-19. Clones were sequenced by immunoSEQ multiplex PCR, and TCRdb holds only the in-frame ones, with some missing. The sample holds about 190,000 clones, about 85% seen once. Material: peripheral blood. The receptors shown here come from a man aged 55-75 years with active or convalescent COVID-19.

The chain couples TRBV6-5 to TRBJ1-2; TRBD1 matches at 9 bases. The CDR3 spans 13 residues. In germline, CDR1 is MNHEY, CDR2 SVGAGI. V shed 6 bases and J 8 bases; nucleotides not matched to a gene: 7. The CDR3 sequence: CASRRGTGKGYTF. The CDR3 DNA reads TGTGCCAGCAGGCGTGGGACAGGGAAGGGCTACACCTTC.

The chain couples TRBV5-1 to TRBJ2-3; no firm D call. Germline V lookup: CDR1 SGHRS, CDR2 YFSETQ. V dropped 0 bases and J dropped 4 bases, with 6 bases sitting between them. The CDR3 covers 13 residues. CDR3 coding DNA: TGCGCCAGCAGCTTGGTCCTTTCAGATACGCAGTATTTT. It specifies CASSLVLSDTQYF. Full variable domain (outside the CDR3, taken from reference TRBV5-1 and TRBJ2-3): KAGVTQTPRYLIKTRGQQVTLSCSPISGHRSVSWYQQTPGQGLQFLFEYFSETQRNKGNFPGRFSGRQFSNSRSEMNVSTLELGDSALYLCASSLVLSDTQYFGPGTRLTVL.

The V and J genes are TRBV6-5 and TRBJ2-1, with 7 bases that match TRBD2. The J segment lost 10 bases and the V segment lost 3 bases, leaving 9 bases of the junction unmatched. The CDR3 is 14 residues long. Germline V lookup: CDR1 MNHEY, CDR2 SVGAGI. CDR3 DNA: TGTGCCAGCAGTTATTTAGTTCCGGGGGGAGAGCAGTTCTTC. Translation gives CASSYLVPGGEQFF.

The V call is TRBV7-9, the J call TRBJ1-2; 8 positions agree with TRBD1. The germline V gene has CDR1 SEHNR and CDR2 FQNEAQ (reference sequence). The length of the CDR3 is 15 residues. Trimming cost V 5 bases and J 4 bases; bases outside gene matches: 9. CDR3 sequence (DNA): TGTGCCAGCAGCCAAGGGGACAGGTCTTTCTATGGCTACACCTTC. Translated: CASSQGDRSFYGYTF.

The chain uses TRBV19 and TRBJ1-2; 7 nucleotides align to TRBD1. Germline V CDR1 and CDR2: LNHDA, SQIVND (reference sequence). The CDR3 is 14 amino acids. Germline trimming cut 3 bases from V and 4 bases from J; bases unmatched to any gene: 5. CDR3 bases: TGTGCCAGTAGTATCGGGGACAGACTCTATGGCTACACCTTC. Encoded protein: CASSIGDRLYGYTF.

The chain couples TRBV29-1 to TRBJ2-1, with 8 nucleotides matching TRBD1. V trimming: 5 bases; J trimming: 8 bases; junction bases outside the gene matches: 5. Germline V gene data show CDR1 as SQVTM and CDR2 as ANQGSEA. The CDR3 spans 12 residues. The CDR3 protein is CSVRTGIHEQFF. The CDR3 region has the DNA TGCAGCGTTCGGACAGGGATACATGAGCAGTTCTTC.

CDR3: CASSQDTAAYEQFF. The CDR3 DNA follows: TGTGCCAGCAGCCAAGATACAGCGGCGTATGAGCAGTTCTTC. The rearrangement uses TRBV4-2 and TRBJ2-1, with a possible D match to TRBD2 (5 bases). Trimming left V 0 bases short and J 8 bases short, with 11 bases between. There are 14 residues in the CDR3. Per germline, CDR1 LGHNA and CDR2 YNFKEQ.

In this sample, this clone turned up once. The chain links TRBV9 to TRBJ2-1; 9 nucleotides match TRBD2. The CDR3 runs to 16 residues. The germline CDR1 and CDR2 sequences are SGDLS and YYNGEE. The ends lost 2 bases at V and 0 bases at J; junction bases unmatched: 3. The CDR3 loop is CASSVSGGVSYNEQFF. The DNA of the CDR3 is TGTGCCAGCAGCGTTAGCGGGGGCGTCTCCTACAATGAGCAGTTCTTC.

This rearrangement joins TRBV6-5 to TRBJ2-3, with 7 bases lining up with TRBD1. The V segment lost 6 bases and the J segment 7 bases; nucleotides outside the gene matches: 4. The CDR3 has 12 residues. Germline V gene data show CDR1 as MNHEY and CDR2 as SVGAGI. The CDR3 bases are TGTGCCAGCAGCCCGACAGGGTATACGCAGTATTTT. Translated: CASSPTGYTQYF.

The chain employs TRBV11-2 and TRBJ1-2, with TRBD1 matching over 7 bases. CDR1 is SGHAT and CDR2 is FQNNGV in the germline V gene. V was pared by 4 bases and J by 4 bases, with 9 bases of the junction left unmatched. This CDR3 contains 15 residues. CDR3 in amino acids: CASSSIDREGYGYTF. DNA of the CDR3: TGTGCCAGCAGCTCGATTGACAGGGAAGGCTATGGCTACACCTTC.

This chain connects TRBV19 to TRBJ2-5; possible D gene TRBD2, 5 bases. Trimming cost V 10 bases and J 5 bases, with 20 bases left between them. CDR3 length: 14 residues. Per germline, CDR1 LNHDA and CDR2 SQIVND (reference sequence). The CDR3 DNA reads TGTGCCACACGGGATCTCCTGCGAGAGGAGACCCAGTACTTC. Its translation: CATRDLLREETQYF. The variable domain in full, with the rest retrieved from reference TRBV19 and TRBJ2-5, is DGGITQSPKYLFRKEGQNVTLSCEQNLNHDAMYWYRQDPGQGLRLIYYSQIVNDFQKGDIAEGYSVSREKKESFPLTVTSAQKNPTAFYLCATRDLLREETQYFGPGTRLLVL.

V gene TRBV6-2 or TRBV6-3 combines with J gene TRBJ1-2, with D possibly matching TRBD1 (6 bases). V was clipped by 4 bases and J by 4 bases, with 10 bases between them. This CDR3 spans 13 amino acids. CDR1 is MNHEY, CDR2 SVGEGT, per germline. CDR3 loop: CASSSGDIYGYTF. The CDR3 DNA reads as TGTGCCAGCAGTTCCGGGGACATCTATGGCTACACCTTC.

The chain uses TRBV27 and TRBJ1-4, with 9 positions matching TRBD1. The CDR3 runs 18 residues. Germline V gene lookup returns CDR1 MNHEY and CDR2 SMNVEV (reference sequence). Trimming at V came to 0 bases and at J to 5 bases, leaving 10 bases not matched to a gene. The CDR3 here is CASSLSGQGPLRNEKLFF. The CDR3 region has the DNA TGTGCCAGCAGTTTATCCGGACAGGGGCCACTCCGAAATGAAAAACTGTTTTTT.

V gene TRBV19 combines with J gene TRBJ1-5; possibly TRBD1 for D (5 bases). The germline V gene has CDR1 LNHDA and CDR2 SQIVND (reference sequence). With 4 bases removed from V and 0 bases from J, the gap between germline ends came to 10 bases. The CDR3 consists of 15 residues. CDR3 region: CASSKGSGSNQPQHF. The CDR3 DNA reads as TGTGCCAGTAGTAAGGGGTCGGGTAGCAATCAGCCCCAGCATTTT.

As for this clone: This sample includes further DNA sequences coding for the same CDR3. This rearrangement joins TRBV11-2 to TRBJ1-1; D possibly corresponds to TRBD1 (6 bases). V was shortened by 1 base and J by 4 bases, with 10 bases between the two germline ends. The CDR3 runs 14 residues. The germline CDR1 and CDR2 sequences are SGHAT and FQNNGV. The CDR3 bases are TGTGCCAGCAGCTTAGGGCAGGGGAGCACTGAAGCTTTCTTT. This sequence encodes CASSLGQGSTEAFF.

The rearrangement links TRBV15 to TRBJ2-7, with 10 bases lining up with TRBD1. V was clipped by 1 base and J by 4 bases; unmatched bases: 4. This CDR3 contains 15 residues. Germline V gene data show CDR1 as LNHNV and CDR2 as YYDKDF (reference sequence). CDR3 protein: CATSRGQGANYEQYF. The CDR3 DNA sequence: TGTGCCACCAGCAGAGGACAGGGGGCAAATTACGAGCAGTACTTC.